This passage covers 22 T cell receptor beta chains from one sample sequenced in a study of cytomegalovirus exposure and HLA in healthy donors. PCR amplification relied on 60 Vbeta primers (plus 13 Jbeta primers). The assay was immunoSEQ multiplex PCR, and TCRdb's table has in-frame clones only and misses some. The sample has approximately 140,000 clones; nearly 85% are singletons. Source material: PBMCs. All receptors come from a boy under 18 in good health and CMV-seronegative.

To note about this clone: Other DNA sequences from this sample encode an identical CDR3 as well. The chain recombines TRBV30 with TRBJ1-3; unclear D gene. There are 13 residues in the CDR3. V was pared by 1 base and J by 1 base, with 5 bases between. Germline V CDR1 and CDR2: GTSNPN, SVGIG (reference sequence). The CDR3: CAWSGGSGNTIYF. DNA for the CDR3: TGTGCCTGGAGTGGAGGATCTGGAAACACCATATATTTT. The full variable domain, in which reference TRBV30 and TRBJ1-3 provide the parts outside the CDR3, is SQTIHQWPATLVQPVGSPLSLECTVEGTSNPNLYWYRQAAGRGLQLLFYSVGIGQISSEVPQNLSASRPQDRQFILSSKKLLLSDSGFYLCAWSGGSGNTIYFGEGSWLTVV.

This rearrangement joins TRBV5-4 to TRBJ1-2; 9 bases are shared with TRBD1. Germline CDR1 reads SGHNT; CDR2 reads YYREEE (reference sequence). The V gene end was trimmed by 2 bases and the J gene end by 8 bases; junction bases not matched to a gene: 4. CDR3 length: 13 residues. This CDR3 reads CASSFTGGYGYTF. The CDR3 region has the DNA TGTGCCAGCAGCTTTACAGGGGGCTACGGCTACACCTTC. Using reference TRBV5-4 and TRBJ1-2 for the parts outside the CDR3, the full variable domain is ETGVTQSPTHLIKTRGQQVTLRCSSQSGHNTVSWYQQALGQGPQFIFQYYREEENGRGNFPPRFSGLQFPNYSSELNVNALELDDSALYLCASSFTGGYGYTFGSGTRLTVV.

V gene TRBV7-9 combines with J gene TRBJ2-7; 7 positions agree with TRBD1. The germline V gene has CDR1 SEHNR and CDR2 FQNEAQ (reference sequence). The CDR3 spans 14 residues. V dropped 6 bases and J dropped 1; count of bases not matched to a gene: 6. The DNA for the CDR3 is TGTGCCAGCAGTACCGACAGGGCGTCCTACGAGCAGTACTTC. It specifies CASSTDRASYEQYF.

The chain recombines TRBV6-5 with TRBJ1-1; TRBD1 agrees at 7 bases. The CDR3 is made up of 16 amino acids. V trimming: 0 bases; J trimming: 4 bases; junction bases outside the gene matches: 8. Germline assignment: CDR1 MNHEY and CDR2 SVGAGI. In DNA form, the CDR3 reads TGTGCCAGCAGTTACTCCCCGACAGGGCATACCACTGAAGCTTTCTTT. Amino acids: CASSYSPTGHTTEAFF.

The rearrangement uses TRBV6-1 and TRBJ2-7, with 10 bases lining up with TRBD2. The CDR3 consists of 15 residues. The V gene's germline CDR1 is MNHNS and CDR2 SASEGT. J gave up 2 bases and V 1 base, and 2 bases lay outside the gene matches. The CDR3 here is CASSEGLAGTYEQYF. Written as DNA, the CDR3 is TGTGCCAGCAGTGAAGGACTAGCGGGTACCTACGAGCAGTACTTC.

The genes are TRBV7-9 and TRBJ1-1, with D unresolved. Germline-derived CDR1 and CDR2 are SEHNR and FQNEAQ (reference sequence). This CDR3 has 13 residues. Trimming removed 1 base from V and 4 bases from J, with 7 bases in between. CDR3 DNA sequence: TGTGCCAGCAGCTTAGAAGAGAGCACTGAAGCTTTCTTT. Amino acids: CASSLEESTEAFF.

V gene TRBV7-2 combines with J gene TRBJ2-2; TRBD2 is a possible D gene (6 bases). The V gene lost 0 bases and the J gene lost 8 bases, with 16 bases spanning the gap. This CDR3 has 16 amino acids. Per germline, CDR1 SGHTA and CDR2 FQGNSA. The CDR3 region has the DNA TGTGCCAGCAGCTTAGCCCCTCTCGGGGGTGCGGGGGAGCTGTTTTTT. Translation gives CASSLAPLGGAGELFF.

V is TRBV5-4 and J is TRBJ1-3, with TRBD1 identical over 8 bases. The V gene end was trimmed by 0 bases and the J gene end by 0 bases; junction bases not matched to a gene: 8. Germline values: CDR1 SGHNT, CDR2 YYREEE (reference sequence). The CDR3 length is 18 residues. CDR3 sequence: CASSLANGQGLSGNTIYF. CDR3 coding DNA: TGTGCCAGCAGCTTGGCTAACGGACAGGGCCTCTCTGGAAACACCATATATTTT.

This chain uses TRBV2 with TRBJ1-5, with 9 positions matching TRBD1. CDR1 and CDR2 from the germline V gene are SNHLY and FYNNEI. Trimming cost V 6 bases and J 7 bases; bases outside gene matches: 7. This CDR3 is 14 amino acids long. The CDR3 DNA reads as TGTGCCAGCAGCTTGGGACAGGGAGGACAGCCCCAGCATTTT. It codes for CASSLGQGGQPQHF.

The rearrangement joins TRBV4-1 to TRBJ2-7; 14 bases map to TRBD2. The CDR3 loop spans 18 amino acids. CDR1 and CDR2 (germline): MGHRA, YSYEKL. V dropped 0 bases and J dropped 5; count of bases not matched to a gene: 9. CDR3 loop: CASSQETGLAGDFDEQYF. The CDR3 coding sequence is TGCGCCAGCAGCCAAGAGACGGGACTAGCGGGAGATTTCGACGAGCAGTACTTC.

This chain joins TRBV23-1 and TRBJ1-1; possibly TRBD1 for D (5 bases). TRBV23-1 is identified as an open reading frame with a role that is uncertain. This CDR3 is 15 amino acids long. The V and J ends lost 0 bases and 6 bases respectively, with 14 bases between them. The CDR3 sequence is CASSQSAWTLPEAFF. CDR3 DNA: TGCGCCAGCAGTCAATCGGCTTGGACACTCCCTGAAGCTTTCTTT.

This clone was recorded only once. Here the CDR3 reads CASSHELAGGRWNEQYF. CDR3 bases: TGCGCCAGCAGCCACGAACTAGCGGGAGGGCGGTGGAACGAGCAGTACTTC. V is TRBV4-1 and J is TRBJ2-7; 13 nucleotides line up with TRBD2. The CDR3 is 17 amino acids. CDR1 MGHRA and CDR2 YSYEKL come from the germline V gene. The ends lost 3 bases at V and 5 bases at J; junction bases unmatched: 10.

V is TRBV5-6 and J is TRBJ1-5; TRBD1 is a possible D gene (6 bases). The CDR3 sequence is 19 residues long. Deletions cut 0 bases from V and 0 bases from J, with 19 bases between. CDR1 SGHDT and CDR2 YYEEEE come from the germline V gene. This CDR3 reads CASSLAPSQGTNSNQPQHF. The CDR3 nucleotides read TGTGCCAGCAGCTTGGCCCCTTCCCAGGGGACTAATAGCAATCAGCCCCAGCATTTT.

The sample holds one count of this clone. The rearrangement links TRBV27 to TRBJ1-5, with D perhaps TRBD1 (5 bases). CDR3 size: 19 residues. Germline loops: CDR1 MNHEY, CDR2 SMNVEV (reference sequence). With 2 bases removed from V and 1 base from J, the gap between germline ends came to 21 bases. The CDR3 nucleotides read TGTGCCAGCAGTTTAGGACCCCGCGGGGAGGGGTGGAGCAATCAGCCCCAGCATTTT. Its translation is CASSLGPRGEGWSNQPQHF.

This chain joins TRBV6-1 and TRBJ2-7; D unresolved. This CDR3 region has 12 residues. CDR1 and CDR2 (germline): MNHNS, SASEGT. Trimming pared 0 bases from V and 6 bases from J, leaving 6 bases between. The CDR3 reads CASSEAPSEQYF. The CDR3 nucleotides read TGTGCCAGCAGTGAAGCGCCGAGCGAGCAGTACTTC.

This clone was found once. The V and J genes are TRBV10-3 and TRBJ1-4, with 7 nucleotides matching TRBD1. Germline-derived CDR1 and CDR2 are ENHRY and SYGVKD. The V segment lost 7 bases and the J segment 4 bases; nucleotides outside the gene matches: 3. CDR3 length: 13 residues. The CDR3 reads CAINRDSNEKLFF. CDR3 DNA: TGTGCCATCAACCGGGACAGTAATGAAAAACTGTTTTTT.

The chain carries TRBV7-9 and TRBJ2-2, with 10 bases identical to TRBD1. The trim removed 2 bases at V and 4 bases at J, leaving 10 bases unmatched. There are 18 residues in the CDR3. The germline CDR1 and CDR2 sequences are SEHNR and FQNEAQ (reference sequence). CDR3 amino acids: CASSLRSGTGVFTGELFF. The CDR3 DNA reads as TGTGCCAGCAGCTTAAGGTCTGGGACAGGGGTATTCACCGGGGAGCTGTTTTTT.

This sequence joins TRBV13 and TRBJ2-7; 9 bases map to TRBD1. The ends lost 5 bases at V and 4 bases at J; junction bases unmatched: 12. The CDR3 has 16 residues. Per germline, CDR1 PRHDT and CDR2 FYEKMQ (reference sequence). The CDR3 nucleotides are TGTGCCAGCAGCACCCGACGAGGGACAGGGCTATACGAGCAGTACTTC. It yields the protein CASSTRRGTGLYEQYF.

V and J are TRBV18 and TRBJ1-3, with 10 bases matching TRBD1. The CDR3 sequence is 15 residues long. Germline lookup yields CDR1 KGHSH and CDR2 LQKENI. The trim removed 6 bases at V and 2 bases at J, leaving 4 bases unmatched. CDR3 DNA sequence: TGTGCCAGCTCGCCGGGACAGGGGCCTGGAAACACCATATATTTT. Its protein product is CASSPGQGPGNTIYF.

This clone was seen a single time. The chain is built from TRBV6-5 and TRBJ2-5; 12 bases are a match to TRBD1. V dropped 4 bases and J dropped 5; count of bases not matched to a gene: 5. The V gene's germline CDR1 is MNHEY and CDR2 SVGAGI. CDR3 size: 15 residues. This chain's CDR3 is CASSSGTGGWETQYF. CDR3 nucleotides: TGTGCCAGCAGTTCCGGGACAGGGGGCTGGGAGACCCAGTACTTC.

The chain carries TRBV16 and TRBJ1-5; D may be TRBD1 (5 bases). In germline, CDR1 is KGHSY, CDR2 FQNENV. Trimming took 0 bases from V and 3 from J, leaving 9 bases between them. The CDR3 consists of 15 residues. The CDR3: CASSQSPGINQPQHF. In DNA form, the CDR3 reads TGTGCCAGCAGCCAATCCCCAGGGATCAATCAGCCCCAGCATTTT.

V gene TRBV7-7 combines with J gene TRBJ2-7, with D possibly matching TRBD1 (5 bases). Germline CDR1 is SSHAT and CDR2 is FNYEAQ (reference sequence). This CDR3 has 15 residues. The V gene lost 1 base and the J gene lost 0 bases, with 10 bases spanning the gap. The CDR3 sequence is CASSLGTDSSYEQYF. The CDR3, as DNA: TGTGCCAGCAGCTTAGGAACCGACAGCTCCTACGAGCAGTACTTC.